This TCR beta chain appears in the sequencing data of a study of blood T cell repertoires in COVID-19. For the study at large: Sample material is recorded as cDNA or gDNA derived from T cells, B-cell-depleted T cells, or PBMCs.

In the original workflow: Estimation of nucleated cell counts relied on the amplification of reference gene primers. Measured with immunoSEQ multiplex PCR; TCRdb has only the in-frame clones, and not every one. The D gene and trimming were derived from the DNA, and the V and J assignments and clone size from that table. Found here are about 42,000 clones, approximately 80% of them singletons; the top ten hold roughly 5.2%. Only a few counts were recorded for this clone. The sequence was obtained from a man aged 50-60 years with active COVID-19. What was sequenced was peripheral blood.

Written as DNA, the CDR3 is TGTGCCAGCAGGAACAGGGATAATCAGCCCCAGCATTTT. This translates into CASRNRDNQPQHF. The genes are TRBV2 and TRBJ1-5; D is perhaps TRBD1 (6 bases). The germline gives CDR1 SNHLY, CDR2 FYNNEI. The CDR3 length is 13 residues. Deletions cut 6 bases from V and 4 bases from J, with 10 bases between. The full variable domain, completed using reference TRBV2 and TRBJ1-5, is EPEVTQTPSHQVTQMGQEVILRCVPISNHLYFYWYRQILGQKVEFLVSFYNNEISEKSEIFDDQFSVERPDGSNFTLKIRSTKLEDSAMYFCASRNRDNQPQHFGDGTRLSIL.